The 20 T cell receptor beta chains below come from one sample, sequenced in a study of cytomegalovirus exposure and HLA in healthy donors. Researchers ran the PCR with 60 Vbeta and 13 Jbeta primers. Assay used: immunoSEQ multiplex PCR; TCRdb lists only in-frame clones, some missing. The repertoire holds 100,000 to 150,000 clones, with around three quarters as singletons. The source material was PBMCs. The receptor set was obtained from a man between 25 and 39 years old in good health and CMV-seronegative.

This clone was counted at least ten times. The chain joins TRBV6-1 to TRBJ1-1; no reliable D call. Trimming removed 4 bases from V and 4 bases from J, with 16 bases in between. The germline V gene has CDR1 MNHNS and CDR2 SASEGT. This CDR3 is 15 amino acids long. CDR3 loop: CASSGKLDGSTEAFF. CDR3 bases: TGTGCCAGCAGTGGGAAACTGGATGGGAGCACTGAAGCTTTCTTT.

This clone was picked up one time. CDR3 nucleotides: TGTGCCAGTAGGACTAGCGGGAAGGATGAGCAGTTCTTC. Protein sequence: CASRTSGKDEQFF. J is TRBJ2-1 and V is TRBV18; 12 bases line up with TRBD2. V lost 9 bases and J lost 8; bases outside the gene matches: 5. The CDR3 runs to 13 residues. CDR1 is KGHSH and CDR2 is LQKENI in the germline V gene. Filled out from reference TRBV18 and TRBJ2-1, the complete variable domain reads NAGVMQNPRHLVRRRGQEARLRCSPMKGHSHVYWYRQLPEEGLKFMVYLQKENIIDESGMPKERFSAEFPKEGPSILRIQQVVRGDSAAYFCASRTSGKDEQFFGPGTRLTVL.

The chain combines TRBV27 with TRBJ1-2; the match to TRBD1 covers 11 bases. CDR3 size: 15 residues. V was clipped by 4 bases and J by 8 bases; unmatched bases: 9. The germline gives CDR1 MNHEY, CDR2 SMNVEV (reference sequence). The DNA for the CDR3 is TGTGCCAGCAGTTATCGGACAGGGGGCTTACGGGGCTACACCTTC. This sequence encodes CASSYRTGGLRGYTF.

The chain combines TRBV9 with TRBJ1-2; D unresolved. Germline V CDR1 and CDR2: SGDLS, YYNGEE. V gave up 4 bases and J gave up 5 bases, with 9 bases separating them. This CDR3 is 12 amino acids long. This CDR3 reads CASSSEEYGYTF. For the CDR3, the DNA is TGTGCCAGCAGCTCGGAGGAGTATGGCTACACCTTC.

This sequence joins TRBV29-1 and TRBJ2-5, with D hard to call. The J call may not be correct, given that the DNA end is closer to TRBJ2-7. The germline gives CDR1 SQVTM, CDR2 ANQGSEA. This CDR3 has 14 residues. The CDR3 DNA reads as TGCAGCGTAGTCAGCATTCTTAGCTCCTACGAGCAGTACTTC. Amino acid sequence: CSVVSILSSYEQYF.

The chain links TRBV27 to TRBJ1-1; 7 bases are shared with TRBD1. Per germline, CDR1 MNHEY and CDR2 SMNVEV (reference sequence). V dropped 5 bases and J dropped 4; count of bases not matched to a gene: 4. This CDR3 region has 13 residues. This CDR3 is CASSRRGSTEAFF. In nucleotides, the CDR3 is TGTGCCAGCAGTCGCAGGGGGAGCACTGAAGCTTTCTTT.

This clone came up a few times. The rearrangement uses TRBV7-9 and TRBJ1-1; perhaps TRBD1 as D (6 bases). The length of the CDR3 is 15 residues. The V gene's germline CDR1 is SEHNR and CDR2 FQNEAQ (reference sequence). Trimming took 4 bases from V and 6 from J, leaving 18 bases between them. CDR3 nucleotide sequence: TGTGCCAGCAGCTCGACTTCGACCGAGGGGGCTGAAGCTTTCTTT. This encodes CASSSTSTEGAEAFF.

This clone came up a few times. The chain is built from TRBV9 and TRBJ2-2; D is ambiguous. Per germline, CDR1 SGDLS and CDR2 YYNGEE. The germline V and J ends were trimmed by 0 bases and 9 bases, with 18 bases remaining between them. The CDR3 sequence is 16 residues long. The CDR3 is CASSVVEALYSRELFF. CDR3 DNA sequence: TGTGCCAGCAGCGTAGTTGAAGCTTTGTACAGCAGGGAGCTGTTTTTT.

This clone was seen a handful of times. The genes are TRBV7-8 and TRBJ2-5, with 8 bases aligning to TRBD2. The CDR3 extends over 15 amino acids. Germline V lookup: CDR1 SGHVS, CDR2 FQNEAQ. The junction had 4 bases not matched to a gene; V was cut back by 1 base and J by 3 bases. This chain's CDR3 is CASSLGGTSKETQYF. DNA for the CDR3: TGTGCCAGCAGCTTAGGGGGGACTAGTAAAGAGACCCAGTACTTC.

The genes are TRBV19 and TRBJ2-2; D might be TRBD2 (5 bases). Germline lookup yields CDR1 LNHDA and CDR2 SQIVND (reference sequence). The CDR3 extends over 16 amino acids. Trimming removed 2 bases from V and 4 bases from J, with 14 bases in between. The CDR3, as DNA: TGTGCCAGTAGTATACTAGGGCCAAGCGGCACCGGGGAGCTGTTTTTT. It yields the protein CASSILGPSGTGELFF.

The chain uses TRBV28 and TRBJ1-1; D gene unclear. Trimming removed 6 bases from V and 5 bases from J, with 10 bases in between. Germline CDR1 reads MDHEN; CDR2 reads SYDVKM. This CDR3 contains 12 residues. Here the CDR3 DNA reads TGTGCCAGCAGCACGCGACTGACTGAAGCTTTCTTT. It encodes CASSTRLTEAFF.

The CDR3 protein is CASSGRANTYEQYF. In DNA form, the CDR3 reads TGTGCCAGCAGCGGAAGAGCGAATACCTACGAGCAGTACTTC. This rearrangement joins TRBV13 to TRBJ2-7; no definite D call. V lost 5 bases and J 2 bases, leaving 13 bases between the germline ends. Germline V CDR1 and CDR2: PRHDT, FYEKMQ (reference sequence). The CDR3 has 14 amino acids.

J is TRBJ1-2 and V is TRBV7-2, with a weak D call TRBD1 (5 bases). The ends were cut back, 5 bases at V and 8 bases at J, with 18 bases in the middle. Per the germline V gene, CDR1 is SGHTA and CDR2 is FQGNSA. The CDR3 runs to 14 residues. CDR3 coding DNA: TGTGCCAGCAGCCTCCTGACACAAGGGGTAGGCTACACCTTC. It is translated as CASSLLTQGVGYTF.

The chain uses TRBV6-5 and TRBJ2-7, with D perhaps matching TRBD1 (5 bases). CDR1 is MNHEY and CDR2 is SVGAGI in the germline V gene. V was shortened by 5 bases and J by 0 bases, with 11 bases between the two germline ends. The CDR3 has 14 residues. CDR3 in amino acids: CASSRGTRSYEQYF. For the CDR3, the DNA is TGTGCCAGCAGTAGGGGCACCCGCTCCTACGAGCAGTACTTC.

The V and J genes are TRBV28 and TRBJ1-2; maybe TRBD1 (6 bases). Germline CDR1 is MDHEN and CDR2 is SYDVKM. Trimming took off 10 bases at V and 4 bases at J, with 19 bases between the two ends. The CDR3 sequence is 14 residues long. CDR3 amino acids: CATARGRAGYGYTF. DNA of the CDR3: TGTGCCACCGCGCGGGGGCGGGCGGGCTATGGCTACACCTTC.

The V and J genes are TRBV4-3 and TRBJ2-3; weak D call: TRBD2 (5 bases). Per germline, CDR1 LGHNA and CDR2 YSLEER. Trimming took off 0 bases at V and 6 bases at J, with 13 bases between the two ends. The CDR3 is made up of 15 amino acids. CDR3 in DNA: TGCGCCAGCAGCCAAGAAGAGCGGAGGCGGGATACGCAGTATTTT. Translation gives CASSQEERRRDTQYF.

This sequence joins TRBV5-1 and TRBJ2-5; a weak D match, TRBD2 (5 bases). There are 13 residues in the CDR3. Germline V lookup: CDR1 SGHRS, CDR2 YFSETQ. V lost 4 bases and J 5 bases, leaving 12 bases between the germline ends. The CDR3 bases are TGCGCCAGCAGCCGCCCCGGCGGGGAGACCCAGTACTTC. Translating gives CASSRPGGETQYF.

The rearrangement links TRBV7-2 to TRBJ2-3; TRBD1 agrees at 7 bases. The germline gives CDR1 SGHTA, CDR2 FQGNSA. J gave up 7 bases and V 6 bases, and 10 bases lay outside the gene matches. The CDR3 is made up of 14 amino acids. The CDR3 region is CASRLGQLGYTQYF. CDR3 bases: TGTGCCAGCAGACTGGGACAGTTAGGGTATACGCAGTATTTT.

DNA for the CDR3: TGTGCCAGCAGCCAATCGGGGGGAATGTTTAGAGAAGAGACCCAGTACTTC. Protein sequence: CASSQSGGMFREETQYF. This chain uses TRBV16 with TRBJ2-5; tentatively, D is TRBD2 (6 bases). The CDR3 contains 17 residues. Germline V lookup: CDR1 KGHSY, CDR2 FQNENV. Trimming shortened V by 0 bases and J by 3 bases, and 17 bases separated the two germline ends.

V is TRBV7-9 and J is TRBJ2-1; TRBD2 aligns across 11 bases. CDR1 and CDR2 (germline): SEHNR, FQNEAQ (reference sequence). Losses at the gene ends were 2 bases for V and 7 bases for J; bases not matched to a gene: 7. CDR3 length equals 16 residues. Here the CDR3 reads CASSLLAGGPLNEQFF. The CDR3, as DNA: TGTGCCAGCAGCTTATTAGCGGGAGGGCCACTGAATGAGCAGTTCTTC. Based on the CDR3 plus reference TRBV7-9 and TRBJ2-1, the full variable domain is DTGVSQNPRHKITKRGQNVTFRCDPISEHNRLYWYRQTLGQGPEFLTYFQNEAQLEKSRLLSDRFSAERPKGSFSTLEIQRTEQGDSAMYLCASSLLAGGPLNEQFFGPGTRLTVL.